Below, 21 T cell receptor beta chains from the same sample are listed, as sequenced in a study of cytomegalovirus exposure and HLA in healthy donors. Produced via immunoSEQ multiplex PCR; TCRdb's table is partial and in-frame only. This table has 65,000 to 90,000 clones, 85% to 95% appearing once. Sequencing was carried out using PBMCs. All receptors derive from a man in his late teens or twenties in good health and CMV-seronegative.

The genes are TRBV6-1 and TRBJ2-1; 7 bases are a match to TRBD1. V trimming: 3 bases; J trimming: 4 bases; junction bases outside the gene matches: 6. This CDR3 has 15 residues. In germline, CDR1 is MNHNS, CDR2 SASEGT. The DNA for the CDR3 is TGTGCCAGCAGTGAGGGACAGTTCTATTACAATGAGCAGTTCTTC. Residues: CASSEGQFYYNEQFF.

The table lists this clone with a count of one. The CDR3 loop is CASRLGENTEAFF. The CDR3 DNA is TGTGCCAGCAGGCTCGGGGAGAACACTGAAGCTTTCTTT. This chain links TRBV6-4 with TRBJ1-1; D uncertain. The V and J ends lost 6 bases and 1 base respectively, with 9 bases between them. CDR3 length: 13 residues. Per germline, CDR1 MRHNA and CDR2 SNTAGT.

The chain recombines TRBV27 with TRBJ2-7, with 12 positions matching TRBD2. The trim removed 6 bases at V and 4 bases at J, leaving 4 bases unmatched. This CDR3 is 14 amino acids long. The germline V gene has CDR1 MNHEY and CDR2 SMNVEV (reference sequence). The CDR3 DNA reads TGTGCCAGCAGCACTAGCGGGGGGTTGTACGAGCAGTACTTC. Translated: CASSTSGGLYEQYF.

The V gene is TRBV19, the J gene TRBJ1-1, with a tentative D call TRBD1 (6 bases). Trimming left V 6 bases short and J 7 bases short, with 15 bases between. The CDR3 length is 13 residues. Germline loops: CDR1 LNHDA, CDR2 SQIVND (reference sequence). CDR3 DNA sequence: TGTGCCAGTAGCGGGCAGGGGCTGATTGAAGCTTTCTTT. The encoded protein is CASSGQGLIEAFF.

The J gene is TRBJ2-7, the V gene TRBV15, with TRBD2 matching over 8 bases. This CDR3 is built from 16 residues. The junction had 11 bases not matched to a gene; V was cut back by 5 bases and J by 2 bases. Germline-derived CDR1 and CDR2 are LNHNV and YYDKDF (reference sequence). The CDR3 DNA reads TGTGCCACCAGCGGCCTTCGGGGGGGCGCTCCCTACGAGCAGTACTTC. Amino acids: CATSGLRGGAPYEQYF.

This clone was seen once. The rearrangement uses TRBV7-6 and TRBJ2-2; perhaps TRBD1 as D (6 bases). CDR3 size: 14 residues. Germline-derived CDR1 and CDR2 are SGHVS and FNYEAQ. Trimming removed 5 bases from V and 5 bases from J, with 12 bases in between. The CDR3 protein is CASSPVTGTGELFF. DNA for the CDR3: TGTGCCAGCAGCCCTGTGACAGGAACCGGGGAGCTGTTTTTT.

V and J are TRBV7-9 and TRBJ2-7; the match to TRBD1 covers 7 bases. Germline lookup yields CDR1 SEHNR and CDR2 FQNEAQ (reference sequence). Trimming cost V 5 bases and J 2 bases; bases outside gene matches: 12. The CDR3 consists of 16 residues. CDR3 in amino acids: CASSTATDRTAYEQYF. The CDR3 DNA follows: TGTGCCAGCAGCACAGCAACGGACAGGACTGCCTACGAGCAGTACTTC.

The V call is TRBV4-2, the J call TRBJ1-2; no reliable D call. CDR3 length equals 13 residues. Looked up from germline, CDR1 is LGHNA and CDR2 is YNFKEQ. The V end was cut by 1 base, the J end by 6 bases, with 9 bases between. CDR3 nucleotide sequence: TGTGCCAGCAGCCAAGCACATGGTGATGGCTACACCTTC. It translates to CASSQAHGDGYTF.

The chain couples TRBV7-2 to TRBJ1-3, with TRBD1 matching 9 bases. Trimming took 0 bases from V and 9 from J; bases not matched to a gene: 3. The CDR3 totals 14 residues. The V gene's germline CDR1 is SGHTA and CDR2 FQGNSA. CDR3 sequence: CASSLAGTGSTIYF. Here the CDR3 DNA reads TGTGCCAGCAGCTTAGCGGGGACAGGGAGCACCATATATTTT.

This chain connects TRBV6-1 to TRBJ1-2; 8 nucleotides agree with TRBD1. With V trimmed by 6 bases and J by 8 bases, 14 bases remained unmatched. The CDR3 totals 15 residues. Looked up from germline, CDR1 is MNHNS and CDR2 is SASEGT. In DNA, the CDR3 is TGTGCCAGCAGGCCGGGACAGGAATCCTTGTCGGGCTACACCTTC. It yields the protein CASRPGQESLSGYTF.

V usage is TRBV5-1 and J usage is TRBJ2-5; TRBD2 matches at 13 bases. Germline-derived CDR1 and CDR2 are SGHRS and YFSETQ. CDR3 length: 16 amino acids. With 4 bases clipped from V and 4 bases from J, the junction kept 7 bases outside the gene matches. CDR3 loop: CASSPLAGGPAETQYF. The CDR3 DNA sequence: TGCGCCAGCAGCCCACTAGCGGGGGGGCCTGCAGAGACCCAGTACTTC. The variable domain in full, with the rest retrieved from reference TRBV5-1 and TRBJ2-5, is KAGVTQTPRYLIKTRGQQVTLSCSPISGHRSVSWYQQTPGQGLQFLFEYFSETQRNKGNFPGRFSGRQFSNSRSEMNVSTLELGDSALYLCASSPLAGGPAETQYFGPGTRLLVL.

This clone was counted once. This rearrangement joins TRBV4-2 to TRBJ1-1; 10 bases map to TRBD1. V lost 3 bases and J lost 1; bases outside the gene matches: 8. The CDR3 runs 17 residues. Germline CDR1 LGHNA, CDR2 YNFKEQ. CDR3 in DNA: TGTGCCAGCAGCCATCGGACAGGGGGAGAGAGGAACACTGAAGCTTTCTTT. As protein: CASSHRTGGERNTEAFF.

The chain is built from TRBV11-2 and TRBJ1-1; D ambiguous. This CDR3 has 16 residues. The germline CDR1 and CDR2 sequences are SGHAT and FQNNGV. The V end was cut by 1 base, the J end by 3 bases, with 15 bases between. CDR3 nucleotides: TGTGCCAGCAGCTTAGGTAAATTGAGAGAGGACACTGAAGCTTTCTTT. As protein: CASSLGKLREDTEAFF.

The chain employs TRBV27 and TRBJ2-6; D gene ambiguous. Germline V gene data show CDR1 as MNHEY and CDR2 as SMNVEV (reference sequence). V lost 6 bases and J lost 1, with 16 bases in between. The CDR3 consists of 17 residues. DNA of the CDR3: TGTGCCAGCAGGATCCGTCCAGGTACTTCTGGGGCCAACGTCCTGACTTTC. This codes for CASRIRPGTSGANVLTF.

This clone has a single count. This chain uses TRBV14 with TRBJ1-1; 8 bases are shared with TRBD1. The CDR3 runs 15 residues. Trimming took 2 bases from V and 4 from J; bases not matched to a gene: 6. The germline V gene has CDR1 SGHDN and CDR2 FVKESK. The CDR3 loop is CASSQRTGRFTEAFF. CDR3 in DNA: TGTGCCAGCAGCCAACGGACAGGGCGTTTCACTGAAGCTTTCTTT.

CDR3 coding DNA: TGCAGCGTTGAGGGGGGGACCTATGGCTACACCTTC. It specifies CSVEGGTYGYTF. V gene TRBV29-1 combines with J gene TRBJ1-2, with D perhaps matching TRBD1 (5 bases). V dropped 3 bases and J dropped 4 bases, with 9 bases sitting between them. CDR3 length equals 12 residues. CDR1 SQVTM and CDR2 ANQGSEA come from the germline V gene.

The chain is built from TRBV4-2 and TRBJ1-2; no clear D gene. The CDR3 extends over 12 amino acids. Germline assignment: CDR1 LGHNA and CDR2 YNFKEQ. Trimming pared 3 bases from V and 7 bases from J, leaving 9 bases between. The CDR3 reads CASSQRVGGYTF. The CDR3 DNA reads as TGTGCCAGCAGCCAGAGGGTAGGTGGCTACACCTTC.

In its sample, this clone was seen a few times. This chain joins TRBV9 and TRBJ2-7, with D possibly TRBD1 on 5 matching bases. Germline V gives CDR1 SGDLS, CDR2 YYNGEE. The CDR3 is made up of 15 amino acids. Trimming shortened V by 3 bases and J by 0 bases, and 13 bases separated the two germline ends. The CDR3 DNA reads TGTGCCAGCAGCGCAGGGTCACAAAGCTCCTACGAGCAGTACTTC. Translating gives CASSAGSQSSYEQYF. Full variable domain (rest looked up from reference TRBV9 and TRBJ2-7): DSGVTQTPKHLITATGQRVTLRCSPRSGDLSVYWYQQSLDQGLQFLIQYYNGEERAKGNILERFSAQQFPDLHSELNLSSLELGDSALYFCASSAGSQSSYEQYFGPGTRLTVT.

V is TRBV7-6 and J is TRBJ1-1; 8 positions match TRBD1. Germline V gene data show CDR1 as SGHVS and CDR2 as FNYEAQ. The V segment lost 5 bases and the J segment 0 bases; nucleotides outside the gene matches: 5. CDR3 length: 15 amino acids. The CDR3 sequence: CASSLRTGMNTEAFF. CDR3 DNA sequence: TGTGCCAGCAGCCTTCGGACAGGGATGAACACTGAAGCTTTCTTT.

The V gene is TRBV30, the J gene TRBJ1-2; 8 positions match TRBD1. The CDR3 is 17 amino acids. Per germline, CDR1 GTSNPN and CDR2 SVGIG (reference sequence). The V and J ends lost 3 bases and 7 bases, in that order; junction bases with no gene match: 19. The CDR3 DNA sequence: TGTGCCTGGAGAGACCGTGAAACATTGGACAGGGAGATTGGCTACACCTTC. Protein product: CAWRDRETLDREIGYTF.

The chain combines TRBV7-2 with TRBJ1-1, with TRBD1 identical over 7 bases. This CDR3 is 16 amino acids long. The ends lost 4 bases at V and 4 bases at J; junction bases unmatched: 12. In germline, CDR1 is SGHTA, CDR2 FQGNSA. The CDR3 sequence is CASSSSGTAFTTEAFF. CDR3 nucleotides: TGTGCCAGCAGCTCTTCCGGGACAGCATTTACCACTGAAGCTTTCTTT.